This T cell receptor beta chain was obtained from a study of beta chain features in type 1 diabetes. The CDR3 totals 12 residues. Germline V gene data show CDR1 as MDHEN and CDR2 as SYDVKM. Unmatched junction bases numbered 4, after V lost 5 bases and J lost 9 bases. Study-wide results and limits: The study found moderately but significantly shorter TCRB CDR3s in all four CD4+ subsets of Type 1 diabetes patients.

With regard to this clone: What it binds is not known.

Expressed TCRB transcripts were sequenced because the entire RNA isolate underwent reverse transcription. Repertoires were generated with immunoSEQ multiplex PCR, while TCRdb's copy carries only in-frame clones and drops some. The sample contains 350,000 to 450,000 clones, around 16% of which appear only once. The sample was naive CD4+ T cells from blood. The chain uses TRBV28 and TRBJ1-2, with 9 nucleotides matching TRBD1. This clonotype was sampled from a woman under 30 in good health. The CDR3 protein is CASSGTGGRYTF. The CDR3 nucleotides read TGTGCCAGCAGTGGCACAGGGGGCCGCTACACCTTC.